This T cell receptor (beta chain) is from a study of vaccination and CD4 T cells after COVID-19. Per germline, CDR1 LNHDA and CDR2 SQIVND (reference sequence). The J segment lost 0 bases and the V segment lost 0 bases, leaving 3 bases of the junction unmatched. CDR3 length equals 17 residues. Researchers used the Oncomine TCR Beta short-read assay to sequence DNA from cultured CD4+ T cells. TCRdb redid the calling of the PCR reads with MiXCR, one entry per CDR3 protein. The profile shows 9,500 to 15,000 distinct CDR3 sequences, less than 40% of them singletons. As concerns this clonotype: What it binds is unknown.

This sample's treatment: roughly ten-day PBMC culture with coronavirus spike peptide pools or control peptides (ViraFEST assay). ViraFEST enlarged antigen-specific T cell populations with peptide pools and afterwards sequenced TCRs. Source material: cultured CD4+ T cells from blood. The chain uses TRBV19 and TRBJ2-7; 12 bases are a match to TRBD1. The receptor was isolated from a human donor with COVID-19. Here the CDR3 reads CASSIDGTGGISYEQYF. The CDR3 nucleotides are TGTGCCAGTAGTATAGACGGGACAGGGGGCATCTCCTACGAGCAGTACTTC.